The 24 T cell receptor beta chains in this list originate from one sample, sequenced in a study of beta chain features in type 1 diabetes. The isolated RNA, all of it, was reverse transcribed, so expressed TCRB transcripts were what got sequenced. Profiled with immunoSEQ multiplex PCR; TCRdb holds only in-frame clones, not every one. The sample lists 150,000 to 180,000 clones, around 8.5% occurring once. The source material was central memory CD4+ T cells from blood. Receptor source: a man aged 18 to 35 in good health.

This clone was seen at least ten times. V usage is TRBV14 and J usage is TRBJ2-6, with D unresolved. Deletions cut 4 bases from V and 2 bases from J, with 3 bases between. The CDR3 has 13 amino acids. Germline CDR1 and CDR2: SGHDN and FVKESK. CDR3 loop: CASSLAGANVLTF. The DNA of the CDR3 is TGTGCCAGCAGCCTCGCTGGGGCCAACGTCCTGACTTTC.

This clone was counted many times. CDR3: CASSDRGVDIQYF. DNA of the CDR3: TGTGCCAGCAGTGACAGGGGGGTTGACATTCAGTACTTC. This rearrangement joins TRBV6-1 to TRBJ2-4; D may be TRBD1 (7 bases). The length of the CDR3 is 13 residues. V lost 3 bases and J 8 bases, leaving 11 bases between the germline ends. Germline V lookup: CDR1 MNHNS, CDR2 SASEGT.

J is TRBJ2-1 and V is TRBV7-3, with D perhaps TRBD2 (6 bases). The germline CDR1 and CDR2 sequences are SGHTA and FQGTGA. The CDR3 runs to 12 residues. V shed 5 bases and J shed 10 bases, with 12 bases lying between them. The CDR3 is CASSPFGGEQFF. The CDR3 DNA is TGTGCCAGCAGCCCTTTTGGAGGGGAGCAGTTCTTC.

The V and J genes are TRBV19 and TRBJ2-1, with D unresolved. This CDR3 contains 12 residues. Trimming took off 3 bases at V and 8 bases at J, with 8 bases between the two ends. The germline CDR1 and CDR2 sequences are LNHDA and SQIVND (reference sequence). The CDR3 protein is CASSMGQYEQFF. Here the CDR3 DNA reads TGTGCCAGTAGTATGGGCCAGTATGAGCAGTTCTTC. The full variable domain, rest sourced from reference TRBV19 and TRBJ2-1, is DGGITQSPKYLFRKEGQNVTLSCEQNLNHDAMYWYRQDPGQGLRLIYYSQIVNDFQKGDIAEGYSVSREKKESFPLTVTSAQKNPTAFYLCASSMGQYEQFFGPGTRLTVL.

This clone was recorded at least ten times. The chain couples TRBV6-6 to TRBJ2-7; the match to TRBD1 covers 8 bases. The germline gives CDR1 MNHNY, CDR2 SVGAGI (reference sequence). This CDR3 region has 12 residues. Here the CDR3 reads CSAGGGIYEQYF. In DNA form, the CDR3 reads TGTTCCGCAGGGGGCGGAATCTACGAGCAGTACTTC.

This clone was seen at least ten times. The genes are TRBV15 and TRBJ2-3; D is perhaps TRBD2 (6 bases). CDR1 is LNHNV, CDR2 YYDKDF, per germline (reference sequence). There are 16 residues in the CDR3. Trimming stripped 0 bases from V and 0 bases from J, with 10 bases between. The CDR3 reads CATSRDLGTSTDTQYF. In nucleotides, the CDR3 is TGTGCCACCAGCAGAGATCTGGGGACTAGCACAGATACGCAGTATTTT.

This clone was observed a few times. The chain uses TRBV4-3 and TRBJ2-7; 11 nucleotides agree with TRBD2. V lost 3 bases to trimming and J lost 3 bases; unmatched junction nucleotides: 4. CDR1 is LGHNA, CDR2 YSLEER, per germline. The CDR3 contains 15 residues. The DNA of the CDR3 is TGCGCCAGCAGCCAGCTAGCGGGGGGAGGCTACGAGCAGTACTTC. Protein sequence: CASSQLAGGGYEQYF.

The chain joins TRBV2 to TRBJ2-1; no firm D call. Trimming took off 7 bases at V and 9 bases at J, with 10 bases between the two ends. Per germline, CDR1 SNHLY and CDR2 FYNNEI. The CDR3 covers 11 residues. The CDR3 protein is CASKYMAEQFF. DNA for the CDR3: TGTGCCAGCAAATATATGGCTGAGCAGTTCTTC.

The chain employs TRBV19 and TRBJ2-2, with 8 nucleotides matching TRBD1. Per the germline V gene, CDR1 is LNHDA and CDR2 is SQIVND (reference sequence). V shed 7 bases, J shed 7 bases, and the junction held 14 bases outside the gene matches. This CDR3 comprises 16 residues. The CDR3 protein is CASNHAPGGAGGELFF. DNA for the CDR3: TGTGCCAGTAATCACGCGCCAGGGGGCGCGGGCGGGGAGCTGTTTTTT.

This chain connects TRBV5-8 to TRBJ2-6; D gene unclear. The V end lost 1 base, the J end lost 0 bases, and 5 bases lay between the germline ends. The CDR3 runs 15 residues. Per germline, CDR1 SGHTS and CDR2 YDEGEE. The CDR3 loop is CASSLFSSGANVLTF. For the CDR3, the DNA is TGTGCCAGCAGCTTGTTCAGCTCTGGGGCCAACGTCCTGACTTTC.

Many counts were recorded for this clone. V is TRBV5-6 and J is TRBJ2-2; 8 positions match TRBD1. CDR1 and CDR2 from the germline V gene are SGHDT and YYEEEE. The CDR3 is 14 amino acids. The V segment lost 3 bases and the J segment 8 bases; nucleotides outside the gene matches: 6. In DNA, the CDR3 is TGTGCCAGCAGCTCCGGGACAGGCCTGGGGGAGCTGTTTTTT. Its translation: CASSSGTGLGELFF. Full variable domain (remainder filled in from reference TRBV5-6 and TRBJ2-2): DAGVTQSPTHLIKTRGQQVTLRCSPKSGHDTVSWYQQALGQGPQFIFQYYEEEERQRGNFPDRFSGHQFPNYSSELNVNALLLGDSALYLCASSSGTGLGELFFGEGSRLTVL.

This clone has a handful of counts. J is TRBJ1-1 and V is TRBV5-1; 11 bases line up with TRBD1. CDR1 is SGHRS and CDR2 is YFSETQ in the germline V gene. The CDR3 covers 14 residues. V trimming: 4 bases; J trimming: 2 bases; junction bases outside the gene matches: 1. The CDR3 is CASSGQGANTEAFF. Here the CDR3 DNA reads TGCGCCAGCAGCGGACAGGGGGCCAACACTGAAGCTTTCTTT.

In its sample, this clone was seen a few times. The J gene is TRBJ2-3, the V gene TRBV7-2; D gene uncertain. CDR3 length: 13 amino acids. Germline V gene lookup returns CDR1 SGHTA and CDR2 FQGNSA. V lost 5 bases to trimming and J lost 7 bases, with 13 bases between them. CDR3 in amino acids: CASSQILQNTQYF. For the CDR3, the DNA is TGTGCCAGCAGCCAAATATTACAGAATACGCAGTATTTT.

This clone showed up just a few times. At one end, the junction sequence differs from germline, possibly due to a read error. This chain joins TRBV7-7 and TRBJ2-5; D is perhaps TRBD2 (6 bases). This CDR3 region has 14 residues. CDR1 and CDR2 (germline): SSHAT, FNYEAQ (reference sequence). The CDR3 sequence is CASSPTRGGETQYF. As DNA, the CDR3 is TGTGCTAGCAGCCCGACTAGAGGCGGGGAGACCCAGTACTTC.

This clone has only a few counts. The CDR3 here is CASSSRQGANYGYTF. CDR3 coding DNA: TGTGCCAGCAGCTCGAGGCAGGGGGCTAACTATGGCTACACCTTC. The rearrangement joins TRBV14 to TRBJ1-2; 7 bases align to TRBD1. The CDR3 totals 15 residues. Germline trimming cut 5 bases from V and 0 bases from J; bases unmatched to any gene: 6. CDR1 is SGHDN and CDR2 is FVKESK in the germline V gene.

In its sample, this clone was seen a few times. The chain recombines TRBV9 with TRBJ2-1; 8 bases align to TRBD2. Germline values: CDR1 SGDLS, CDR2 YYNGEE. V was clipped by 0 bases and J by 2 bases; unmatched bases: 4. This CDR3 is 16 amino acids long. The CDR3 DNA reads as TGTGCCAGCAGCGTAGCAGGGACTAGTCCCTACAATGAGCAGTTCTTC. Translating it yields CASSVAGTSPYNEQFF.

The rearrangement links TRBV5-4 to TRBJ1-6; 9 positions match TRBD1. This CDR3 contains 16 residues. CDR1 and CDR2 (germline): SGHNT, YYREEE (reference sequence). J lost 8 bases, V lost 4 bases, and 10 bases had no gene match. CDR3 sequence (DNA): TGTGCCAGCAGCGGGGGAGGAGGGACAGGGTATTCACCCCTCCACTTT. Encoded protein: CASSGGGGTGYSPLHF.

The chain employs TRBV6-1 and TRBJ2-2; the D gene is possibly TRBD2 (5 bases). Germline loops: CDR1 MNHNS, CDR2 SASEGT. Trimming stripped 6 bases from V and 4 bases from J, with 12 bases between. The CDR3 length is 14 residues. The CDR3 is CASRGLARTGELFF. Written as DNA, the CDR3 is TGTGCCAGCAGGGGATTAGCGCGCACCGGGGAGCTGTTTTTT.

This clone was detected ten times or more. V usage is TRBV7-9 and J usage is TRBJ2-3; 10 bases are a match to TRBD2. Trimming took 5 bases from V and 1 from J; bases not matched to a gene: 3. Germline V lookup: CDR1 SEHNR, CDR2 FQNEAQ (reference sequence). This CDR3 region has 15 residues. The CDR3 loop is CASSKAGGRTDTQYF. CDR3 sequence (DNA): TGTGCCAGCAGCAAAGCGGGGGGGCGCACAGATACGCAGTATTTT.

This clone has just a few counts. This sequence joins TRBV4-3 and TRBJ2-7; TRBD2 aligns across 7 bases. V was pared by 3 bases and J by 1 base, with 9 bases of the junction left unmatched. The CDR3 runs 16 residues. CDR1 LGHNA and CDR2 YSLEER come from the germline V gene. The CDR3 nucleotides are TGCGCCAGCAGCCAGATTGCTAGCGGTTATTCCTACGAGCAGTACTTC. Protein: CASSQIASGYSYEQYF.

This chain connects TRBV7-2 to TRBJ1-2; D not resolved. Germline CDR1 and CDR2: SGHTA and FQGNSA. V was shortened by 5 bases and J by 5 bases, with 21 bases between the two germline ends. The CDR3 is made up of 16 amino acids. The CDR3 loop is CASSPKTDPGVYGYTF. The CDR3 DNA sequence: TGTGCCAGCAGCCCGAAGACGGACCCCGGGGTTTATGGCTACACCTTC.

The chain is built from TRBV5-8 and TRBJ1-2, with TRBD1 matching 8 bases. In germline, CDR1 is SGHTS, CDR2 YDEGEE. The CDR3 length is 15 residues. V gave up 0 bases and J gave up 7 bases; unmatched junction bases: 8. The CDR3 DNA follows: TGTGCCAGCAGCTTGGTCGACAGGGGAACTCGTGGCTACACCTTC. It translates to CASSLVDRGTRGYTF.

This clone was counted only a few times. J is TRBJ2-2 and V is TRBV7-2; the D gene is possibly TRBD1 (5 bases). From germline, CDR1 is SGHTA and CDR2 FQGNSA. The CDR3 has 15 residues. V shed 4 bases and J shed 5 bases, with 14 bases lying between them. This CDR3 reads CASSSSQGSTGELFF. The CDR3 nucleotides are TGTGCCAGCAGCTCTTCCCAGGGTAGTACCGGGGAGCTGTTTTTT.

A few counts support this clone. This chain connects TRBV18 to TRBJ2-1; 10 nucleotides align to TRBD2. Looked up from germline, CDR1 is KGHSH and CDR2 is LQKENI. The ends lost 0 bases at V and 3 bases at J; junction bases unmatched: 11. CDR3 length: 19 amino acids. The CDR3 DNA is TGTGCCAGCTCACCACCGACTAGCGGGCGAGCTCCCAGCTACAATGAGCAGTTCTTC. Amino acids: CASSPPTSGRAPSYNEQFF.